These 17 T cell receptor beta chains were all obtained from the same sample, sequenced in a study of T cells in Graves' hyperthyroidism and ophthalmopathy. What was amplified from RNA transcripts were TCR beta CDR3 regions. TCR CDR3 underwent first-round RT-PCR with the HTBI primer set. TCRdb used MiXCR to reprocess the multiplex PCR reads, holding one entry per CDR3 protein. The profile shows a few hundred thousand distinct CDR3 sequences, about a sixth of them singletons. Sequencing was carried out using blood. The receptors here all came from a woman younger than 35 with Graves' hyperthyroidism that later progressed to Graves' ophthalmopathy.

This chain uses TRBV29-1 with TRBJ2-7, with TRBD1 identical over 10 bases. Germline V gives CDR1 SQVTM, CDR2 ANQGSEA. The CDR3 runs to 15 residues. Losses at the gene ends were 1 base for V and 5 bases for J; bases not matched to a gene: 8. CDR3 nucleotide sequence: TGCAGCGTTGAAGTCGAGGACAGGGGGATGAACGAGCAGTACTTC. Translating gives CSVEVEDRGMNEQYF.

This clonotype was counted at least ten times. The chain couples TRBV4-2 to TRBJ2-7, with D tentatively TRBD1 (6 bases). Germline CDR1 reads LGHNA; CDR2 reads YNFKEQ. V lost 3 bases, J lost 0 bases, and 12 bases lay in between. This CDR3 is 15 amino acids long. CDR3 sequence reads: CASSHQQGSSYEQYF. For the CDR3, the DNA is TGTGCCAGCAGCCATCAACAGGGAAGCTCCTACGAGCAGTACTTC.

Many counts were recorded for this clonotype. This chain joins TRBV6-6 and TRBJ2-5, with D perhaps TRBD1 or TRBD2 (5 bases each). This CDR3 has 16 amino acids. Germline V gene sequence: CDR1 MNHNY, CDR2 SVGAGI (reference sequence). The ends were cut back, 2 bases at V and 6 bases at J, with 19 bases in the middle. CDR3 in DNA: TGTGCCAGCAGTTACGGGGGTTCAGGGAATGGACAGACCCAGTACTTC. It translates to CASSYGGSGNGQTQYF.

This clonotype was recorded at least ten times. This rearrangement joins TRBV28 to TRBJ1-2, with D possibly TRBD1 on 5 matching bases. Per the germline V gene, CDR1 is MDHEN and CDR2 is SYDVKM. The CDR3 runs to 15 residues. Trimming stripped 0 bases from V and 7 bases from J, with 15 bases between. CDR3 protein: CASSLCCKGRGGYTF. In nucleotides, the CDR3 is TGTGCCAGCAGTTTATGTTGTAAGGGGCGCGGTGGCTACACCTTC.

This clonotype was counted many times. DNA for the CDR3: TGTGCCAGCAGCCCTATCGGCGGGAGGACGGGAGGGGATGAGCAGTTCTTC. This codes for CASSPIGGRTGGDEQFF. The chain uses TRBV28 and TRBJ2-1; 8 bases map to TRBD2. V shed 6 bases and J 8 bases; nucleotides not matched to a gene: 18. Germline V gives CDR1 MDHEN, CDR2 SYDVKM. The CDR3 has 17 residues. Drawing the rest from reference TRBV28 and TRBJ2-1, the complete variable domain is DVKVTQSSRYLVKRTGEKVFLECVQDMDHENMFWYRQDPGLGLRLIYFSYDVKMKEKGDIPEGYSVSREKKERFSLILESASTNQTSMYLCASSPIGGRTGGDEQFFGPGTRLTVL.

This clonotype was found many times. The chain employs TRBV12-3 or TRBV12-4 and TRBJ2-4, with D possibly being TRBD1 (6 bases). This CDR3 comprises 16 residues. The ends were cut back, 5 bases at V and 0 bases at J, with 14 bases in the middle. For the CDR3, the DNA is TGTGCCAGCAGTACGATGACAGGATTAGCCAAAAACATTCAGTACTTC. Its translation is CASSTMTGLAKNIQYF.

The J gene is TRBJ2-3, the V gene TRBV28; the D gene could be TRBD1 or TRBD2 (5 bases each). The V gene's germline CDR1 is MDHEN and CDR2 SYDVKM. Trimming took off 5 bases at V and 1 base at J, with 19 bases between the two ends. The CDR3 is 17 amino acids. The DNA for the CDR3 is TGTGCCAGCAGTGCACCCTCCGACGGGGCGGGCACAGATACGCAGTATTTT. It translates to CASSAPSDGAGTDTQYF.

This chain joins TRBV24-1 and TRBJ2-5; 8 bases map to TRBD1. V gave up 9 bases and J gave up 4 bases; unmatched junction bases: 9. This CDR3 is built from 14 residues. Germline V gene lookup returns CDR1 KGHDR and CDR2 SFDVKD. CDR3 amino acids: CATRRTGGRETQYF. As DNA, the CDR3 is TGTGCCACCCGTCGCACAGGGGGACGAGAGACCCAGTACTTC.

This clonotype appeared many times. The chain couples TRBV11-2 to TRBJ1-1; 7 bases match TRBD1. This CDR3 has 16 residues. Germline V CDR1 and CDR2: SGHAT, FQNNGV. After removal of 6 bases from V and 5 bases from J, the junction contained 15 bases not matched to a gene. The CDR3 region is CASRQGVQGEVTEAFF. CDR3 coding DNA: TGTGCCAGCAGGCAGGGGGTCCAGGGGGAGGTTACTGAAGCTTTCTTT.

The chain is built from TRBV10-3 and TRBJ1-5; weak D call: TRBD1 (6 bases). CDR1 is ENHRY, CDR2 SYGVKD, per germline. Trimming removed 6 bases at V and 0 bases at J, with 6 bases between. This CDR3 region has 13 residues. The CDR3 is CAIRDSSNQPQHF. In DNA form, the CDR3 reads TGTGCCATCAGGGACAGTAGCAATCAGCCCCAGCATTTT.

The V call is TRBV20-1, the J call TRBJ2-7, with TRBD1 identical over 7 bases. Germline V lookup: CDR1 DFQATT, CDR2 SNEGSKA (reference sequence). J lost 2 bases, V lost 6 bases, and 7 bases had no gene match. The CDR3 sequence is 13 residues long. Written as DNA, the CDR3 is TGCAGTGCAACCGGGACAGAGACCTACGAGCAGTACTTC. Translating gives CSATGTETYEQYF.

Concerning this clonotype itself: One base away lies a much larger clone, so this may be a sequencing read error. The chain has TRBV6-1 and TRBJ1-5; possibly TRBD1 for D (5 bases). The CDR3 covers 15 residues. V was trimmed by 6 bases and J by 2 bases, leaving 14 bases between them. Germline CDR1 reads MNHNS; CDR2 reads SASEGT. The DNA for the CDR3 is TGTGCCAGCAGCCCCAACAGGACTCGCAATCAGCCCCAGCATTTT. It is translated as CASSPNRTRNQPQHF.

Only a few counts were recorded for this clonotype. The chain's CDR3 is CASSAQGAGEQYF. For the CDR3, the DNA is TGTGCCAGCAGTGCGCAGGGGGCGGGGGAGCAGTACTTC. The chain couples TRBV25-1 to TRBJ2-7, with 8 bases lining up with TRBD1. Germline CDR1 and CDR2: MGHDK and SYGVNS. After removal of 4 bases from V and 7 bases from J, the junction contained 6 bases not matched to a gene. The CDR3 contains 13 residues.

This clonotype was observed a few times. Given the absence of the conserved phenylalanine or tryptophan at the CDR3 end, a read error is likely. V is TRBV28 and J is TRBJ2-7; D gene ambiguous. Trimming cost V 2 bases and J 0 bases, with 17 bases left between them. Germline V lookup: CDR1 MDHEN, CDR2 SYDVKM. The CDR3 sequence is 17 residues long. The CDR3 DNA reads TGTGCCAGCAGTTTAGGAAGCCGGGTCATGAGCTCCTACGAGCAGTACCTC. It codes for CASSLGSRVMSSYEQYL.

In this sample, this clonotype turned up many times. The chain joins TRBV18 to TRBJ1-1; TRBD1 is a possible D gene (5 bases). Germline lookup yields CDR1 KGHSH and CDR2 LQKENI. Trimming shortened V by 2 bases and J by 1 base, and 11 bases separated the two germline ends. The CDR3 has 15 residues. The DNA of the CDR3 is TGTGCCAGCTCACCAGCCCCTCAGGGGAACACTGAAGCTTTCTTT. It encodes CASSPAPQGNTEAFF.

In its sample, this clonotype was seen many times. The chain employs TRBV28 and TRBJ2-7; 13 bases match TRBD2. Germline CDR1 MDHEN, CDR2 SYDVKM. The CDR3 sequence is 16 residues long. J lost 3 bases, V lost 8 bases, and 10 bases had no gene match. CDR3 protein: CASGGGTSGIFYEQYF. As DNA, the CDR3 is TGTGCCAGCGGGGGGGGGACTAGCGGGATTTTCTACGAGCAGTACTTC.

This clonotype showed up many times. The rearrangement joins TRBV20-1 to TRBJ1-5, with D possibly TRBD1 on 5 matching bases. Trimming pared 6 bases from V and 4 bases from J, leaving 16 bases between. CDR1 is DFQATT, CDR2 SNEGSKA, per germline (reference sequence). The CDR3 is 14 residues long. Here the CDR3 reads CSASRDIANQPQHF. The CDR3 DNA follows: TGCAGTGCGTCCAGGGATATTGCAAATCAGCCCCAGCATTTT.